These 2 T cell receptor beta chains share one sample of origin, sequenced in a study of blood T cell repertoires in COVID-19 (dated by TCRdb to the early 2020s). Receptors were amplified or captured by the immunoSEQ multiplex PCR assay. Imported from immuneACCESS, the table was reduced by TCRdb to in-frame sequences with V and J called. These copies leave out some clones; in studies compared against another copy, an unresolved V gene accounts for under half, and the cause of the remainder is not known. The sample has roughly 250,000 clones on record, 70% to 90% of them singletons. Of the sample, approximately 2.2% falls within the top ten clones. Sequencing was carried out using peripheral blood. The source is a woman in her thirties or forties who had recovered from COVID-19.

This clone was observed a single time. DNA for the CDR3: TGTGCCAGCAGGAATTCAGGGGGCGTAACGTTGCGTTCTAGCACAGATACGCAGTATTTT. Amino acids: CASRNSGGVTLRSSTDTQYF. The rearrangement uses TRBV28 and TRBJ2-3; the match to TRBD1 covers 8 bases. Germline assignment: CDR1 MDHEN and CDR2 SYDVKM. The CDR3 runs 20 residues. V shed 6 bases and J 0 bases; nucleotides not matched to a gene: 20.

J is TRBJ2-2 and V is TRBV4-3, with D possibly TRBD2 on 5 matching bases. The ends were cut back, 1 base at V and 6 bases at J, with 9 bases in the middle. In germline, CDR1 is LGHNA, CDR2 YSLEER. There are 14 residues in the CDR3. CDR3 sequence reads: CASSQGGVAGELFF. The CDR3 DNA is TGCGCCAGCAGCCAAGGGGGAGTAGCCGGGGAGCTGTTTTTT.